These 24 T cell receptor beta chains were all obtained from the same sample, sequenced in a study of shared clonotypes between healthy human individuals. Measured with immunoSEQ multiplex PCR; TCRdb has only the in-frame clones, and not every one. In the table there are about 2 million clones, approximately 94% of which are singletons. The naive CD8 population came from CD45RO-negative cells selected for CCR7, without terminally differentiated effector memory CD45RA+ cells. The sequenced sample was naive CD8+ T cells sorted from blood. All receptors come from a man between 18 and 29 years old in good health.

J is TRBJ1-2 and V is TRBV10-2; D might be TRBD1 (5 bases). The V gene's germline CDR1 is WSHSY and CDR2 SAAADI. The CDR3 runs 14 residues. Between the trimmed V and J ends, which lost 2 bases and 4 bases, there was a span of 11 bases. The CDR3 loop reads CASSEGTGAYGYTF. CDR3 DNA sequence: TGCGCCAGCAGTGAGGGTACAGGAGCCTATGGCTACACCTTC.

The chain uses TRBV2 and TRBJ2-5, with D possibly matching TRBD2 (6 bases). The germline V gene encodes CDR1 SNHLY and CDR2 FYNNEI. The germline V and J ends were trimmed by 3 bases and 4 bases, with 18 bases remaining between them. The CDR3 is made up of 16 amino acids. CDR3 sequence: CASSEGLEGGRETQYF. CDR3 DNA sequence: TGTGCCAGCAGTGAGGGTTTGGAAGGAGGGCGAGAGACCCAGTACTTC.

This rearrangement joins TRBV29-1 to TRBJ2-1, with 9 bases identical to TRBD1. Germline lookup yields CDR1 SQVTM and CDR2 ANQGSEA. Trimming removed 5 bases from V and 8 bases from J; junction bases left unmatched: 13. The CDR3 has 15 residues. CDR3 DNA: TGCAGCGTTTCTCGTCCGGGACAGGGTGAACATGAGCAGTTCTTC. Protein product: CSVSRPGQGEHEQFF.

The V gene is TRBV7-9, the J gene TRBJ2-1, with D possibly matching TRBD1 (5 bases). There are 16 residues in the CDR3. Trimming removed 2 bases from V and 6 bases from J, with 17 bases in between. Germline CDR1 and CDR2: SEHNR and FQNEAQ (reference sequence). Here the CDR3 reads CASSLPHGRAGNEQFF. CDR3 DNA: TGTGCCAGCAGCTTACCCCACGGCAGGGCAGGCAATGAGCAGTTCTTC.

The rearrangement links TRBV4-1 to TRBJ2-5, with TRBD1 identical over 7 bases. J was trimmed by 1 base and V by 0 bases; bases with no gene match: 8. Germline CDR1 and CDR2: MGHRA and YSYEKL. The CDR3 has 17 residues. Written as DNA, the CDR3 is TGCGCCAGCAGCCAAGAAAGTACGGGACAGCTCCAAGAGACCCAGTACTTC. It translates to CASSQESTGQLQETQYF.

V usage is TRBV30 and J usage is TRBJ2-1, with D unresolved. CDR3 length: 16 residues. CDR1 is GTSNPN, CDR2 SVGIG, per germline (reference sequence). V was pared by 4 bases and J by 0 bases, with 16 bases between. CDR3 nucleotide sequence: TGTGCCTGGACTCCCTGGCCCCTCGCCTCCTACAATGAGCAGTTCTTC. Amino acids: CAWTPWPLASYNEQFF. Full variable domain (outside the CDR3, taken from reference TRBV30 and TRBJ2-1): SQTIHQWPATLVQPVGSPLSLECTVEGTSNPNLYWYRQAAGRGLQLLFYSVGIGQISSEVPQNLSASRPQDRQFILSSKKLLLSDSGFYLCAWTPWPLASYNEQFFGPGTRLTVL.

This rearrangement joins TRBV7-9 to TRBJ2-1, with a tentative D call TRBD2 (6 bases). V was shortened by 5 bases and J by 7 bases, with 18 bases between the two germline ends. CDR1 and CDR2 (germline): SEHNR, FQNEAQ (reference sequence). The CDR3 spans 15 residues. The CDR3 DNA reads as TGTGCCAGCAGCCCCGTCGGCGGGGTCGATAATGAGCAGTTCTTC. Protein product: CASSPVGGVDNEQFF. The complete variable domain, with remaining parts taken from reference TRBV7-9 and TRBJ2-1, reads DTGVSQNPRHKITKRGQNVTFRCDPISEHNRLYWYRQTLGQGPEFLTYFQNEAQLEKSRLLSDRFSAERPKGSFSTLEIQRTEQGDSAMYLCASSPVGGVDNEQFFGPGTRLTVL.

The CDR3 region is CASSVGLSLGEQYF. The CDR3 nucleotides are TGTGCCAGTAGTGTGGGGCTATCCCTAGGGGAGCAGTACTTC. V and J are TRBV19 and TRBJ2-7, with TRBD1 as a possible D gene (5 bases). Trimming left V 5 bases short and J 7 bases short, with 18 bases between. CDR1 is LNHDA and CDR2 is SQIVND in the germline V gene (reference sequence). The CDR3 consists of 14 residues.

J is TRBJ2-7 and V is TRBV13; 9 positions agree with TRBD2. The CDR3 contains 16 residues. The germline CDR1 and CDR2 sequences are PRHDT and FYEKMQ (reference sequence). V trimming: 5 bases; J trimming: 1 base; junction bases outside the gene matches: 9. The DNA of the CDR3 is TGTGCCAGCAGCCCCTCAGCGGGAGGAGGGTCCTACGAGCAGTACTTC. Protein sequence: CASSPSAGGGSYEQYF.

The rearrangement uses TRBV5-4 and TRBJ1-1, with D possibly TRBD1 on 5 matching bases. CDR1 and CDR2 (germline): SGHNT, YYREEE (reference sequence). V was shortened by 4 bases and J by 12 bases, with 16 bases between the two germline ends. This CDR3 region has 12 residues. CDR3 in DNA: TGTGCCAGCAGCGGGCCCCAGGGATTGACTTTCTTT. This translates into CASSGPQGLTFF. The variable domain in full, with the rest retrieved from reference TRBV5-4 and TRBJ1-1, is ETGVTQSPTHLIKTRGQQVTLRCSSQSGHNTVSWYQQALGQGPQFIFQYYREEENGRGNFPPRFSGLQFPNYSSELNVNALELDDSALYLCASSGPQGLTFFGQGTRLTVV.

This chain connects TRBV7-9 to TRBJ2-3, with 8 bases fitting TRBD1. The CDR3 consists of 13 residues. V lost 4 bases to trimming and J lost 10 bases; unmatched junction nucleotides: 7. In germline, CDR1 is SEHNR, CDR2 FQNEAQ (reference sequence). Here the CDR3 DNA reads TGTGCCAGCAGCTACGAGGACAGGGACGCGCAGTATTTT. Translating gives CASSYEDRDAQYF.

The rearrangement links TRBV14 to TRBJ2-7; D may be TRBD2 (5 bases). Trimming stripped 5 bases from V and 2 bases from J, with 16 bases between. CDR3 length equals 15 residues. Germline CDR1 and CDR2: SGHDN and FVKESK. The CDR3 loop is CASSEGIPGTYEQYF. Written as DNA, the CDR3 is TGTGCCAGCAGCGAAGGGATCCCGGGAACCTACGAGCAGTACTTC.

The J gene is TRBJ2-1, the V gene TRBV4-1; D not resolved. CDR3 size: 15 residues. CDR1 and CDR2 (germline): MGHRA, YSYEKL. V was clipped by 4 bases and J by 1 base, with 11 bases between them. The chain's CDR3 is CASSPRVGSYNEQFF. In DNA form, the CDR3 reads TGCGCCAGCAGCCCCCGGGTGGGGTCCTACAATGAGCAGTTCTTC.

V usage is TRBV29-1 and J usage is TRBJ2-7; D is uncertain. With 7 bases removed from V and 1 base from J, the gap between germline ends came to 14 bases. The germline V gene encodes CDR1 SQVTM and CDR2 ANQGSEA. The CDR3 covers 13 residues. The CDR3 DNA is TGCAGCGCCTTAGACATCATATCCTACGAGCAGTACTTC. Translating it yields CSALDIISYEQYF.

CDR3 nucleotides: TGTGCCATCAGCCTCCAGGGGATACTCTATGGCTACACCTTC. Its translation is CAISLQGILYGYTF. The chain uses TRBV10-3 and TRBJ1-2, with a weak D call TRBD1 (6 bases). Germline V gene lookup returns CDR1 ENHRY and CDR2 SYGVKD. The CDR3 is 14 residues long. The V end lost 6 bases, the J end lost 4 bases, and 15 bases lay between the germline ends.

The chain employs TRBV7-9 and TRBJ2-5; 8 nucleotides line up with TRBD1. The V segment lost 7 bases and the J segment 2 bases; nucleotides outside the gene matches: 3. There are 13 residues in the CDR3. Germline V lookup: CDR1 SEHNR, CDR2 FQNEAQ (reference sequence). This CDR3 reads CASTGQGQETQYF. The CDR3, as DNA: TGTGCCAGCACCGGACAGGGACAAGAGACCCAGTACTTC. Together with reference TRBV7-9 and TRBJ2-5, the CDR3 gives the full variable domain: DTGVSQNPRHKITKRGQNVTFRCDPISEHNRLYWYRQTLGQGPEFLTYFQNEAQLEKSRLLSDRFSAERPKGSFSTLEIQRTEQGDSAMYLCASTGQGQETQYFGPGTRLLVL.

The rearrangement joins TRBV12-5 to TRBJ2-1; 10 nucleotides match TRBD1. This CDR3 is built from 15 residues. After removal of 5 bases from V and 7 bases from J, the junction contained 8 bases not matched to a gene. From germline, CDR1 is LGHNT and CDR2 FRNRAP. This chain's CDR3 is CASGQPGTGENEQFF. Written as DNA, the CDR3 is TGTGCTAGTGGTCAACCCGGGACAGGGGAGAATGAGCAGTTCTTC.

The V call is TRBV18, the J call TRBJ2-3; 8 bases line up with TRBD2. The V gene's germline CDR1 is KGHSH and CDR2 LQKENI. The V gene end was trimmed by 5 bases and the J gene end by 5 bases; junction bases not matched to a gene: 9. This CDR3 region has 15 residues. The CDR3 spells CASSSTGLAGDTQYF. The CDR3 DNA reads TGTGCCAGCTCATCGACAGGACTAGCAGGAGATACGCAGTATTTT. Drawing the rest from reference TRBV18 and TRBJ2-3, the complete variable domain is NAGVMQNPRHLVRRRGQEARLRCSPMKGHSHVYWYRQLPEEGLKFMVYLQKENIIDESGMPKERFSAEFPKEGPSILRIQQVVRGDSAAYFCASSSTGLAGDTQYFGPGTRLTVL.

The chain employs TRBV7-2 and TRBJ2-1; D is unresolved. V was trimmed by 1 base and J by 4 bases, leaving 11 bases between them. Germline V lookup: CDR1 SGHTA, CDR2 FQGNSA. This CDR3 has 15 residues. The chain's CDR3 is CASSLGRGSYNEQFF. The DNA for the CDR3 is TGTGCCAGCAGCTTAGGTCGTGGGTCTTACAATGAGCAGTTCTTC.

This clone was seen once. The V gene is TRBV27, the J gene TRBJ2-3; 8 bases are shared with TRBD1. CDR3 length: 17 amino acids. V was clipped by 2 bases and J by 2 bases; unmatched bases: 9. Germline assignment: CDR1 MNHEY and CDR2 SMNVEV (reference sequence). In DNA, the CDR3 is TGTGCCAGCAGTTTAGGGGGACAGGTCTTTCTCACAGATACGCAGTATTTT. Translation: CASSLGGQVFLTDTQYF.

The chain carries TRBV9 and TRBJ2-5, with TRBD1 as a possible D gene (6 bases). Germline values: CDR1 SGDLS, CDR2 YYNGEE. V lost 4 bases and J lost 5, with 18 bases in between. The CDR3 length is 15 residues. The CDR3 region has the DNA TGTGCCAGCAGCCCTTATGGGTCCCAGGGGGAGACCCAGTACTTC. It specifies CASSPYGSQGETQYF.

The chain employs TRBV5-6 and TRBJ2-7; no reliable D call. V lost 0 bases and J lost 0, with 10 bases in between. Germline-derived CDR1 and CDR2 are SGHDT and YYEEEE. The CDR3 loop spans 15 amino acids. The CDR3 DNA reads TGTGCCAGCAGCTTGGTCCCGGCTTACTCCTACGAGCAGTACTTC. Translating it yields CASSLVPAYSYEQYF.

The rearrangement uses TRBV5-4 and TRBJ2-2; D might be TRBD2 (6 bases). The CDR3 contains 16 residues. V lost 4 bases and J 5 bases, leaving 18 bases between the germline ends. Germline V gives CDR1 SGHNT, CDR2 YYREEE (reference sequence). In nucleotides, the CDR3 is TGTGCCAGCAGCGATAGGGACTCTCCTGCGACCGGGGAGCTGTTTTTT. It is translated as CASSDRDSPATGELFF.

The chain joins TRBV4-3 to TRBJ2-7; D is uncertain. V dropped 4 bases and J dropped 0 bases, with 10 bases sitting between them. The CDR3 runs 14 residues. Germline V lookup: CDR1 LGHNA, CDR2 YSLEER. CDR3 residues: CASSPEGISYEQYF. The CDR3, as DNA: TGCGCCAGCAGCCCTGAAGGGATCTCCTACGAGCAGTACTTC.